Listed below are T cell receptor beta chains from one sample, sequenced in a study of CD8 T cells in Susac syndrome. MiXCR, applied by TCRdb to the immunoSEQ multiplex PCR reads, yields one record per CDR3 protein. This sample has 140,000 to 150,000 distinct CDR3 sequences; less than 95% occur once, and the top ten carry 0.065% to 0.1%. Sequencing was performed on CD4+ T cells from PBMCs. These receptors all come from a human donor in good health. The conserved cysteine and the conserved F or W are not part of the CDR3 here.

v_gene,j_gene,CDR3aa
TRBV27,TRBJ2-5,ASSLYASGRGETQY
TRBV29-1,TRBJ1-4,SVEGQGEKKLF
TRBV6-4,TRBJ2-2,ASSDSPLWGTNTGELF
TRBV28,TRBJ2-6,ASSRSGTGLSGANVLT
TRBV20-1,TRBJ2-3,SAAWWGLADTQY
TRBV5-4,TRBJ2-6,ASSLVGRGGTGANVLT
TRBV7-9,TRBJ2-7,ASSPRGWDNEQY
TRBV12-3/TRBV12-4,TRBJ2-2,ASSGTGYTGELF
TRBV10-3,TRBJ1-2,AIRPLEGLGYGYT
TRBV7-3,TRBJ2-2,ASSLTTATGELF
TRBV13,TRBJ2-1,ASTSGLAGYNEQF
TRBV13,TRBJ2-5,ASSPGHEGGETQY
TRBV9,TRBJ1-4,ASSKRRTGEKLF
TRBV20-1,TRBJ2-7,SAREVAGVNYEQY
TRBV5-4,TRBJ1-1,ASSLAGGTGTEAF
TRBV6-6,TRBJ2-1,ASSSQGYEQF
TRBV18,TRBJ2-1,ASSPRLAGENEQF
TRBV19,TRBJ2-1,ASLPGLAGDNEQF
TRBV5-1,TRBJ1-2,ASSLGQGAHGYT
TRBV30,TRBJ2-3,AWSAPGQGAGQWWADTQY
TRBV30,TRBJ2-7,AWSSNRAYEQY
TRBV7-9,TRBJ1-5,ASSFGSQPQH
TRBV7-2,TRBJ2-1,ASSLVGSSNEQF
TRBV7-9,TRBJ2-7,ASSAQSSYEQY
TRBV19,TRBJ2-3,ASHPGGSGSTDTQY
TRBV28,TRBJ1-5,ASSTYQPQH
TRBV5-4,TRBJ2-7,ASSLRGDSYEQY
TRBV6-5,TRBJ1-6,ASSPKGGEYSPLH
TRBV6-5,TRBJ2-1,ASSYSSLAGGPKPGGEQF
TRBV29-1,TRBJ2-3,SVRGNQADTQY
TRBV5-1,TRBJ2-1,ASSEGLAGGGYNEQF
TRBV6-4,TRBJ1-4,ASSDPRGVGQGTTNEKLF
TRBV24-1,TRBJ2-2,ATSDGGNTGELF
TRBV5-1,TRBJ2-7,ASSLDGVGSYEQY
TRBV19,TRBJ2-7,ASSIGGTAGGEQY
TRBV29-1,TRBJ2-3,SVVKGGFTDTQY
TRBV12-3/TRBV12-4,TRBJ1-5,ASSLSFAAAHQPQH
TRBV6-4,TRBJ2-1,ATPRDFSDNEQF
TRBV9,TRBJ1-2,ASRAQSSTSVGYT
TRBV29-1,TRBJ2-3,SVRGGGTDTQY
TRBV20-1,TRBJ2-7,SAAQGRTYEQY
TRBV10-3,TRBJ2-5,AISDQGGETQY
TRBV5-6,TRBJ1-1,ASSWTENTEAF
TRBV12-5,TRBJ1-5,ASGLTRGQPQH
TRBV7-8,TRBJ2-5,ASSLTRQGRQETQY
TRBV12-3/TRBV12-4,TRBJ2-7,ASSLIRGRRNEQY
TRBV20-1,TRBJ2-4,SAIGTGWDIQY